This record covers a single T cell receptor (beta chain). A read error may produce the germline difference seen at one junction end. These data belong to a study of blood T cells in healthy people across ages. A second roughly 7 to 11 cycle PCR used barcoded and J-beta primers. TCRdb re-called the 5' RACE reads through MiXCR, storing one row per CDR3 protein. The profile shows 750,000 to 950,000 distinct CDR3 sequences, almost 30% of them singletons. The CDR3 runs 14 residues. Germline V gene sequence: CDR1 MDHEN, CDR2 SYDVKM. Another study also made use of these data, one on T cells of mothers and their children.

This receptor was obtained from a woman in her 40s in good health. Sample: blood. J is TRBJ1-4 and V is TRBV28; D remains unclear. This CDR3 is CASSKELTNEKLVF. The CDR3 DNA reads TGTGCCAGCAGTAAGGAGTTGACTAATGAAAAACTGGTTTTT.